This record covers a single TCR beta chain. The CDR3 contains 14 residues. Germline loops: CDR1 DFQATT, CDR2 SNEGSKA (reference sequence). The V end lost 3 bases, the J end lost 2 bases, and 10 bases lay between the germline ends. This entry comes from a study of blood T cell repertoires in COVID-19. Study at large: Both acute and convalescent COVID-19 samples were obtained from the United States, Italy and Spain. T cells, B-cell-depleted T cells, or PBMCs supplied cDNA or gDNA.

As processed by the authors: The assay estimated nucleated cells by amplifying reference gene primers. Using immunoSEQ multiplex PCR, the repertoire was profiled, and TCRdb retains in-frame clones only, with some absent. That table furnishes V, J and clone size, whereas the DNA furnished D and trimming. The sample carries 150,000 to 200,000 clones, approximately 90% recorded once. Sample: peripheral blood. The rearrangement joins TRBV20-1 to TRBJ2-2; no clear D gene. This clonotype originated in a man aged 70-80 years with active or convalescent COVID-19. The DNA for the CDR3 is TGCAGTGCTAGTAGACTGTACAACACCGGGGAGCTGTTTTTT. This encodes CSASRLYNTGELFF.